Following are 31 T cell receptor beta chains from one sample sequenced in a study of blood T cell repertoires in COVID-19. Profiling relied on immunoSEQ multiplex PCR, and the TCRdb table lists in-frame clones only, not all of them. The sample carries approximately 250,000 clones, approximately 85% recorded once. What was sequenced was peripheral blood. These receptors all come from a man aged 45-60 years with COVID-19, enrolled during active disease.

This chain uses TRBV24-1 with TRBJ2-1, with 7 bases fitting TRBD2. The trim removed 1 base at V and 4 bases at J, leaving 6 bases unmatched. Germline-derived CDR1 and CDR2 are KGHDR and SFDVKD. This CDR3 has 16 residues. The CDR3: CATSDFMASGYNEQFF. The DNA for the CDR3 is TGTGCCACCAGTGATTTTATGGCTAGCGGATACAATGAGCAGTTCTTC.

The chain links TRBV6-5 to TRBJ2-4; 10 bases are shared with TRBD2. Germline CDR1 is MNHEY and CDR2 is SVGAGI. The CDR3 has 16 amino acids. Germline trimming cut 4 bases from V and 0 bases from J; bases unmatched to any gene: 3. CDR3 DNA: TGTGCCAGCAGTTTTAGCGGGGGGCTAGCCAAAAACATTCAGTACTTC. Its protein is CASSFSGGLAKNIQYF.

This chain joins TRBV19 and TRBJ1-1, with a possible D match to TRBD1 (5 bases). Between the trimmed V and J ends, which lost 2 bases and 3 bases, there was a span of 10 bases. Looked up from germline, CDR1 is LNHDA and CDR2 is SQIVND (reference sequence). The CDR3 runs to 14 residues. DNA for the CDR3: TGTGCCAGTAGTATACGCCAGGGATACACTGAAGCTTTCTTT. Translated, it gives CASSIRQGYTEAFF.

With respect to this clone: This CDR3 is also generated by other DNA sequences in the sample. The rearrangement links TRBV7-9 to TRBJ1-2; no clear D. This CDR3 comprises 13 residues. Germline V gene data show CDR1 as SEHNR and CDR2 as FQNEAQ (reference sequence). Between the trimmed V and J ends, which lost 0 bases and 5 bases, there was a span of 7 bases. CDR3 protein: CASSLAGEYGYTF. CDR3 DNA: TGTGCCAGCAGCTTAGCGGGCGAGTATGGCTACACCTTC.

This clone occurred once. V and J are TRBV4-2 and TRBJ1-1; D unclear. Germline V gene data show CDR1 as LGHNA and CDR2 as YNFKEQ. This CDR3 is built from 14 residues. Trimming removed 1 base from V and 7 bases from J, with 13 bases in between. Here the CDR3 DNA reads TGTGCCAGCAGCCAAGCCGGGTCAATCCTTGAAGCTTTCTTT. Translated: CASSQAGSILEAFF.

The V gene is TRBV30, the J gene TRBJ1-5, with unresolved D. V lost 4 bases and J 8 bases, leaving 12 bases between the germline ends. The CDR3 is 12 residues long. Per germline, CDR1 GTSNPN and CDR2 SVGIG (reference sequence). The CDR3 region has the DNA TGTGCCTGGAACCGGGAGAGGGAGCCCCAGCATTTT. It is translated as CAWNREREPQHF.

This clone is a singleton in its sample. The V call is TRBV7-9, the J call TRBJ1-5; D not resolved. Germline V gene lookup returns CDR1 SEHNR and CDR2 FQNEAQ (reference sequence). The CDR3 length is 12 residues. Deletions cut 4 bases from V and 9 bases from J, with 10 bases between. CDR3 sequence: CASSSTEGPQHF. The DNA for the CDR3 is TGTGCCAGCAGCTCTACTGAGGGGCCCCAGCATTTT.

The rearrangement uses TRBV11-3 and TRBJ2-1, with D perhaps matching TRBD1 (6 bases). Looked up from germline, CDR1 is SGHNT and CDR2 is YENEEA. Trimming stripped 6 bases from V and 5 bases from J, with 20 bases between. The CDR3 sequence is 16 residues long. The CDR3 DNA reads TGTGCCAGCAGTTTCGGCCCAGGGGAAGTAGACAATGAGCAGTTCTTC. Amino acid sequence: CASSFGPGEVDNEQFF.

The chain is built from TRBV14 and TRBJ1-6; D may be TRBD1 (5 bases). This CDR3 has 15 residues. V lost 2 bases and J lost 8, with 13 bases in between. CDR1 is SGHDN, CDR2 FVKESK, per germline. The CDR3 here is CASSQNRGGDSPLHF. The CDR3 DNA is TGTGCCAGCAGCCAAAACCGCGGGGGAGATTCACCCCTCCACTTT.

The chain links TRBV5-4 to TRBJ2-3; 14 positions agree with TRBD2. This CDR3 has 17 amino acids. Germline V gene data show CDR1 as SGHNT and CDR2 as YYREEE (reference sequence). V was pared by 4 bases and J by 2 bases, with 6 bases of the junction left unmatched. CDR3: CASSQGLAGVNTDTQYF. The DNA of the CDR3 is TGTGCCAGCAGCCAGGGACTAGCGGGGGTGAACACAGATACGCAGTATTTT.

The V and J genes are TRBV7-6 and TRBJ2-7; maybe TRBD2 (6 bases). Germline CDR1 and CDR2: SGHVS and FNYEAQ. The CDR3 sequence is 15 residues long. Trimming cost V 0 bases and J 4 bases, with 13 bases left between them. Here the CDR3 DNA reads TGTGCCAGCAGCTTAGCTGGAGGGGATAAGTACGAGCAGTACTTC. This gives the protein CASSLAGGDKYEQYF.

This sequence joins TRBV28 and TRBJ1-2; 7 bases map to TRBD1. The CDR3 extends over 15 amino acids. With 5 bases clipped from V and 5 bases from J, the junction kept 11 bases outside the gene matches. CDR1 is MDHEN, CDR2 SYDVKM, per germline. CDR3 nucleotide sequence: TGTGCCAGCAGTGTCCCGGGACAGCTAAATTATGGCTACACCTTC. Translated: CASSVPGQLNYGYTF.

The chain links TRBV7-9 to TRBJ2-7, with 12 bases lining up with TRBD1. J gave up 4 bases and V 5 bases, and 6 bases lay outside the gene matches. The CDR3 runs to 15 residues. Germline assignment: CDR1 SEHNR and CDR2 FQNEAQ (reference sequence). The DNA for the CDR3 is TGTGCCAGCAGCCGACCGGGACAGGGGGCTTACGAGCAGTACTTC. It encodes CASSRPGQGAYEQYF. The full variable domain, its missing parts supplied by reference TRBV7-9 and TRBJ2-7, is DTGVSQNPRHKITKRGQNVTFRCDPISEHNRLYWYRQTLGQGPEFLTYFQNEAQLEKSRLLSDRFSAERPKGSFSTLEIQRTEQGDSAMYLCASSRPGQGAYEQYFGPGTRLTVT.

This clone was picked up a small number of times. This sequence joins TRBV2 and TRBJ2-2, with 9 bases matching TRBD2. Trimming at V came to 1 base and at J to 4 bases, leaving 7 bases not matched to a gene. The CDR3 contains 17 residues. Germline CDR1 is SNHLY and CDR2 is FYNNEI. CDR3 amino acids: CASSEEDSGGSTGELFF. The CDR3 region has the DNA TGTGCCAGCAGTGAAGAGGATAGCGGGGGTTCCACCGGGGAGCTGTTTTTT.

This CDR3 is CASSLGTGTGELFF. CDR3 in DNA: TGTGCCAGTAGTTTAGGGACAGGGACCGGGGAGCTGTTTTTT. V usage is TRBV19 and J usage is TRBJ2-2; 9 bases agree with TRBD1. From germline, CDR1 is LNHDA and CDR2 SQIVND (reference sequence). The CDR3 loop spans 14 amino acids. V was pared by 5 bases and J by 5 bases, with 3 bases of the junction left unmatched.

The gene calls are TRBV15 and TRBJ1-5, with 8 positions matching TRBD1. This CDR3 spans 18 amino acids. Germline lookup yields CDR1 LNHNV and CDR2 YYDKDF (reference sequence). J gave up 5 bases and V 5 bases, and 17 bases lay outside the gene matches. The CDR3 spells CATSPLTQDRERDQPQHF. For the CDR3, the DNA is TGTGCCACCAGCCCTCTAACCCAGGACAGGGAGAGGGATCAGCCCCAGCATTTT.

This chain uses TRBV2 with TRBJ1-2; unclear D gene. The CDR3 has 12 residues. CDR1 and CDR2 (germline): SNHLY, FYNNEI. Between the trimmed V and J ends, which lost 6 bases and 3 bases, there was a span of 8 bases. In DNA form, the CDR3 reads TGTGCCAGCAGCCAGGAATACTATGGCTACACCTTC. This sequence encodes CASSQEYYGYTF.

This clone occurred a few times. This chain joins TRBV12-3 or TRBV12-4 and TRBJ2-7; maybe TRBD2 (5 bases). The CDR3 covers 11 residues. Trimming took off 6 bases at V and 4 bases at J, with 7 bases between the two ends. The CDR3 reads CASRLGYEQYF. CDR3 DNA sequence: TGTGCCAGCAGACTAGGATACGAGCAGTACTTC.

The chain has TRBV7-2 and TRBJ2-7; 8 positions agree with TRBD2. From germline, CDR1 is SGHTA and CDR2 FQGNSA. CDR3 size: 15 residues. The trim removed 4 bases at V and 7 bases at J, leaving 12 bases unmatched. CDR3: CASSSWSSGSAEQYF. CDR3 sequence (DNA): TGTGCCAGCAGCTCGTGGTCTAGCGGGTCTGCAGAGCAGTACTTC. Full variable domain (missing parts from reference TRBV7-2 and TRBJ2-7): GAGVSQSPSNKVTEKGKDVELRCDPISGHTALYWYRQSLGQGLEFLIYFQGNSAPDKSGLPSDRFSAERTGGSVSTLTIQRTQQEDSAVYLCASSSWSSGSAEQYFGPGTRLTVT.

This sequence joins TRBV9 and TRBJ2-3, with D possibly matching TRBD2 (6 bases). This CDR3 comprises 15 residues. Per the germline V gene, CDR1 is SGDLS and CDR2 is YYNGEE. V dropped 0 bases and J dropped 3 bases, with 11 bases sitting between them. The CDR3 DNA is TGTGCCAGCAGCGTAGGGGCGGGGCCAACAGATACGCAGTATTTT. As protein: CASSVGAGPTDTQYF.

The chain joins TRBV6-5 to TRBJ1-5; D perhaps matches TRBD1 (6 bases). In germline, CDR1 is MNHEY, CDR2 SVGAGI. V gave up 6 bases and J gave up 2 bases, with 11 bases separating them. There are 14 residues in the CDR3. The CDR3 nucleotides read TGTGCCAGCAGGAGACAGGTCGGCAATCAGCCCCAGCATTTT. This sequence encodes CASRRQVGNQPQHF.

The rearrangement links TRBV15 to TRBJ1-4; TRBD1 is a possible D gene (5 bases). Looked up from germline, CDR1 is LNHNV and CDR2 is YYDKDF (reference sequence). CDR3 length equals 13 residues. Trimming removed 1 base from V and 8 bases from J, with 8 bases in between. CDR3 sequence (DNA): TGTGCCACCAGCAGAGGGGCAGGGGAAAAACTGTTTTTT. This codes for CATSRGAGEKLFF.

The chain links TRBV4-2 to TRBJ2-2, with TRBD2 identical over 8 bases. CDR1 and CDR2 (germline): LGHNA, YNFKEQ. The ends lost 1 base at V and 4 bases at J; junction bases unmatched: 8. The CDR3 loop spans 17 amino acids. CDR3 in amino acids: CASSQVSGGPVTGELFF. CDR3 sequence (DNA): TGTGCCAGCAGCCAAGTTTCGGGGGGGCCAGTCACCGGGGAGCTGTTTTTT.

This clone was seen a single time. The chain combines TRBV19 with TRBJ1-1; D is possibly TRBD1 (6 bases). CDR1 is LNHDA and CDR2 is SQIVND in the germline V gene (reference sequence). The CDR3 length is 13 residues. Trimming removed 5 bases from V and 7 bases from J, with 14 bases in between. CDR3 DNA sequence: TGTGCCAGTAGTCCCCGGGACAACGGTGAAGCTTTCTTT. Translation: CASSPRDNGEAFF.

The CDR3: CASSLRDRVDYGYTF. CDR3 DNA sequence: TGTGCCAGCAGCCTCCGGGACAGGGTTGACTATGGCTACACCTTC. V usage is TRBV6-2 or TRBV6-3 and J usage is TRBJ1-2, with TRBD1 matching 9 bases. Losses at the gene ends were 6 bases for V and 3 bases for J; bases not matched to a gene: 8. Germline-derived CDR1 and CDR2 are MNHEY and SVGEGT. The CDR3 contains 15 residues.

This chain connects TRBV29-1 to TRBJ1-4; D may be TRBD1 (5 bases). The ends were cut back, 7 bases at V and 5 bases at J, with 14 bases in the middle. CDR3 length: 13 residues. Per germline, CDR1 SQVTM and CDR2 ANQGSEA. The CDR3 loop reads CSALAGGNEKLFF. CDR3 nucleotides: TGCAGCGCTCTGGCGGGGGGGAATGAAAAACTGTTTTTT.

The chain links TRBV7-8 to TRBJ2-1, with a tentative D call TRBD2 (6 bases). Between the trimmed V and J ends, which lost 2 bases and 9 bases, there was a span of 11 bases. This CDR3 comprises 13 residues. CDR1 and CDR2 (germline): SGHVS, FQNEAQ. The CDR3 coding sequence is TGTGCCAGCAGCTTACGAGGGGAGGCTGAGCAGTTCTTC. Protein: CASSLRGEAEQFF. The full variable domain, its missing parts supplied by reference TRBV7-8 and TRBJ2-1, is GAGVSQSPRYKVAKRGQDVALRCDPISGHVSLFWYQQALGQGPEFLTYFQNEAQLDKSGLPSDRFFAERPEGSVSTLKIQRTQQEDSAVYLCASSLRGEAEQFFGPGTRLTVL.

The rearrangement uses TRBV7-9 and TRBJ2-7; 11 bases map to TRBD2. V was pared by 1 base and J by 4 bases, with 3 bases of the junction left unmatched. Germline CDR1 and CDR2: SEHNR and FQNEAQ (reference sequence). This CDR3 region has 15 residues. The CDR3 region is CASSLGASGGYEQYF. CDR3 bases: TGTGCCAGCAGCTTAGGGGCTAGCGGGGGGTACGAGCAGTACTTC.

The V and J genes are TRBV4-1 and TRBJ1-5; 9 bases align to TRBD1. This CDR3 has 16 residues. Germline V gene lookup returns CDR1 MGHRA and CDR2 YSYEKL. V shed 6 bases and J 5 bases; nucleotides not matched to a gene: 11. The CDR3 DNA reads TGCGCCAGCAGACGCCCCGGGACAGGGATTCATCAGCCCCAGCATTTT. Translated: CASRRPGTGIHQPQHF.

The CDR3, as DNA: TGTGCCAGCACCGGTGGTAGCGGGGGACCAGAAGAGACCCAGTACTTC. It encodes CASTGGSGGPEETQYF. This rearrangement joins TRBV7-9 to TRBJ2-5; the match to TRBD2 covers 9 bases. Germline lookup yields CDR1 SEHNR and CDR2 FQNEAQ (reference sequence). V lost 7 bases and J lost 3; bases outside the gene matches: 12. The CDR3 covers 16 residues.

The CDR3 coding sequence is TGTGCCAGGATACCGGGACAGGGAGATCGGTTGGGTAATCAGCCCCAGCATTTT. It translates to CARIPGQGDRLGNQPQHF. The V call is TRBV19, the J call TRBJ1-5, with 9 bases aligning to TRBD1. Losses at the gene ends were 9 bases for V and 4 bases for J; bases not matched to a gene: 19. This CDR3 has 18 residues. The germline CDR1 and CDR2 sequences are LNHDA and SQIVND (reference sequence).